Listed below are T cell receptor beta chains from one sample, sequenced in a study of T-cell memory formation after mild COVID-19. MiXCR, run by TCRdb on the 5' RACE reads, gives a single entry per CDR3 protein. Of about 81,000 distinct CDR3 sequences in the sample, roughly 25% were seen once. The sequencing sample was made of PBMCs or a T cell subset sorted from them (not recorded which). The receptors derive from a young man who had mild COVID-19 (a few samples of this study predate the infection). Cell type and time point are not known. The CDR3 runs from the conserved cysteine through the conserved F or W. The D gene is left open where the match is weak. Clone size appears in some rows only: once, few, many, or a class for an expanded clone.

>-|TRBV6-1|TRBJ2-5|-
TGTGCCAGCAGTGAACGAGTCGGGCAAGTTCTAAAAGAGACCCAGTACTTC
CASSERVGQVLKETQYF
>few|TRBV11-1|TRBJ2-7|-
TGTGCCAGCAGCTCCCCGGGACCTCAGTCCTACGAGCAGTACTTC
CASSSPGPQSYEQYF
>few|TRBV11-2|TRBJ2-1|-
TGTGCCAGCAGCTTAGGATCGACCGGGACAACCGCTCGGGGGCAGTTCTTC
CASSLGSTGTTARGQFF
>few|TRBV6-2/TRBV6-3|TRBJ1-2|-
TGTGCCAGCAGTTCGGCCCTGAACTATGGCTACACCTTC
CASSSALNYGYTF
>-|TRBV6-6|TRBJ1-1|-
TGTGCCAGCACCCGCGCGGTTGAGGCTTTCTTT
CASTRAVEAFF
>-|TRBV20-1|TRBJ1-2|-
TGCAGTGCTAGAGAGGGTAGGGTGCTCTATGGCTACACCTTC
CSAREGRVLYGYTF
>-|TRBV4-3|TRBJ1-1|-
TGCGCCAGCAGCCAAGTCGGAGGGGCTGAAGCTTTCTTT
CASSQVGGAEAFF
>-|TRBV28|TRBJ2-5|TRBD2
TGTGCCAGCAGTTTGGTGACCGCGGGGGGGGAGACCCAGTACTTC
CASSLVTAGGETQYF
>-|TRBV7-8|TRBJ2-1|TRBD2
TGTGCCAGCCAGGGCGTAGCGGGCGAGGATGAGCAGTTCTTC
CASQGVAGEDEQFF
>-|TRBV27|TRBJ2-5|TRBD2
TGTGCCAGCAGTTTAATAGCGGGGGAGAGGGAGACCCAGTACTTC
CASSLIAGERETQYF
>-|TRBV5-1|TRBJ2-1|TRBD2
TGCGCCAGCAGCTTGGCCCCTAGCGGGGGGGCATCTGAGCAGTTCTTC
CASSLAPSGGASEQFF
>-|TRBV13|TRBJ2-1|-
TGTGCCAGCAGCCCCAGTACCTACAATGAGCAGTTCTTC
CASSPSTYNEQFF
>few|TRBV14|TRBJ2-2|-
TGTGCCAGCAGCCAAGATTACTCGGGATCCGGGGAGCTGTTTTTT
CASSQDYSGSGELFF
>many|TRBV5-1|TRBJ2-2|-
TGCGCCAGCAGCCCTCGGGGAACCGGGGAGCTGTTTTTT
CASSPRGTGELFF
>-|TRBV12-3/TRBV12-4|TRBJ2-5|-
TGTGCCAGCAGTTTACGGGGCGCCAAAGAGACCCAGTACTTC
CASSLRGAKETQYF
>few|TRBV7-2|TRBJ1-2|-
TGTGCCAGCAGCTTAGAGGCGGACGGACTCTATGGCTACACCTTC
CASSLEADGLYGYTF
>few|TRBV4-3|TRBJ2-2|-
TGCGCCAGCAGCCAAGATTATAAGGACAGGGAGCTGTTTTTT
CASSQDYKDRELFF
>few|TRBV6-2/TRBV6-3|TRBJ2-1|-
TGTGCCAGCAGTTACTCGTTCAATGAGCAGTTCTTC
CASSYSFNEQFF